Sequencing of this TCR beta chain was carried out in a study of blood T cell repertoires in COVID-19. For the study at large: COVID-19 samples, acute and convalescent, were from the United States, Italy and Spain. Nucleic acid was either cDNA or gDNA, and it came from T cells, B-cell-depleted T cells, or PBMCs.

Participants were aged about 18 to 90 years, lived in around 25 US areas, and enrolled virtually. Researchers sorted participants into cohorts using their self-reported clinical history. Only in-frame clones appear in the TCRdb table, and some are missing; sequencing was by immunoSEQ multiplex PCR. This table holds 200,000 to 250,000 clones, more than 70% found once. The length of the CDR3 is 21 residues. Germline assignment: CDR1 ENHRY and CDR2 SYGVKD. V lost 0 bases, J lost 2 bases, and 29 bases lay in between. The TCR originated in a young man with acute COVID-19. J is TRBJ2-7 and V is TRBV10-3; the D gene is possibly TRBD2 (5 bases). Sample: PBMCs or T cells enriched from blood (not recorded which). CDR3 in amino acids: CAISESIPRIGGASPTYEQYF. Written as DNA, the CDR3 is TGTGCCATCAGTGAGTCGATCCCGCGGATCGGAGGAGCCTCACCAACCTACGAGCAGTACTTC.